This T cell receptor beta chain originates from a study of T cell changes during pregnancy in multiple sclerosis. Repertoires were generated with immunoSEQ multiplex PCR, while TCRdb's copy carries only in-frame clones and drops some. The sample includes about 70,000 clones, about 94% of them seen just once. Germline-derived CDR1 and CDR2 are SNHLY and FYNNEI. This CDR3 is 12 amino acids long. Trimming removed 6 bases from V and 4 bases from J; junction bases left unmatched: 2. Material: peripheral blood, obtained in the third trimester of pregnancy. This TCR was sampled from a female donor with multiple sclerosis, enrolled in a pregnancy study. This chain connects TRBV2 to TRBJ2-7, with 8 bases identical to TRBD2. CDR3 protein: CASSTSGYEQYF. The CDR3 nucleotides are TGTGCCAGCAGCACTAGCGGATACGAGCAGTACTTC.